These T cell receptor beta chains were read from a single sample in a study of human T cells and chemical hapten exposure. In TCRdb, the RACE reads were re-called with MiXCR into one record per CDR3 protein. Of about 120,000 distinct CDR3 sequences listed, 13% are singletons. The sample consisted of whole blood, taken in connection with sensitization to the hapten diphenylcyclopropenone (DPC). The receptors derive from a woman aged 18-29 years with alopecia areata. Some clones in this sample may be carry-over from other donors' samples. The CDR3 runs from the conserved cysteine through the conserved F or W. Each record gives: D gene, J gene, clone size, V gene, CDR3 protein, CDR3 DNA. A D gene is named only where the DNA matches it firmly. Where a row states a size, it is once, few, many or the class of an expanded clone; other rows omit it.

>.|TRBJ1-1|many|TRBV18
CASSPGVLNTEAFF
TGTGCCAGCTCACCGGGGGTCCTGAACACTGAAGCTTTCTTT
>.|TRBJ1-1|many|TRBV7-9
CASSLAGTSNTEAFF
TGTGCCAGCAGCTTAGCCGGGACTTCGAACACTGAAGCTTTCTTT
>.|TRBJ1-2|.|TRBV20-1
CSASWGDGYTF
TGCAGTGCTAGCTGGGGAGATGGCTACACCTTC
>.|TRBJ1-2|.|TRBV29-1
CSTTLPGREYGYTF
TGCAGCACAACCCTCCCGGGGAGAGAATATGGCTACACCTTC
>.|TRBJ2-3|few|TRBV7-9
CASSRTDHRTDTQYF
TGTGCCAGCAGTCGGACGGATCATCGCACAGATACGCAGTATTTT
>.|TRBJ1-1|few|TRBV5-1
CASEPLGQMNTEAFF
TGCGCCAGCGAGCCCCTCGGACAGATGAACACTGAAGCTTTCTTT
>.|TRBJ1-5|few|TRBV20-1
CSAREEEQPQHF
TGCAGTGCTAGAGAAGAGGAGCAGCCCCAGCATTTT
>TRBD1|TRBJ1-2|.|TRBV7-8
CASSFSGTAGYTF
TGTGCCAGCAGCTTTAGCGGGACAGCTGGCTACACCTTC
>.|TRBJ1-2|.|TRBV5-5
CASSLVVDNLNYGYTF
TGTGCCAGCAGCTTGGTCGTGGATAACCTCAACTATGGCTACACCTTC
>.|TRBJ2-3|few|TRBV7-2
CASRRGRDTQYF
TGTGCCAGCCGTCGGGGGAGAGATACGCAGTATTTT
>.|TRBJ1-2|many|TRBV12-3/TRBV12-4
CASTPDNYGYTF
TGTGCCAGCACTCCCGACAACTATGGCTACACCTTC
>.|TRBJ1-5|.|TRBV9
CASSRMGNNQPQHF
TGTGCCAGCAGCCGAATGGGGAACAATCAGCCCCAGCATTTT
>TRBD2|TRBJ2-3|.|TRBV6-6
CASSDNKRGGLGTDTQYF
TGTGCCAGCAGTGATAACAAGCGGGGGGGCCTGGGCACAGATACGCAGTATTTT
>.|TRBJ1-2|.|TRBV5-1
CASSLAGPARNGYTF
TGCGCCAGCAGCTTGGCGGGACCCGCAAGAAATGGCTACACCTTC